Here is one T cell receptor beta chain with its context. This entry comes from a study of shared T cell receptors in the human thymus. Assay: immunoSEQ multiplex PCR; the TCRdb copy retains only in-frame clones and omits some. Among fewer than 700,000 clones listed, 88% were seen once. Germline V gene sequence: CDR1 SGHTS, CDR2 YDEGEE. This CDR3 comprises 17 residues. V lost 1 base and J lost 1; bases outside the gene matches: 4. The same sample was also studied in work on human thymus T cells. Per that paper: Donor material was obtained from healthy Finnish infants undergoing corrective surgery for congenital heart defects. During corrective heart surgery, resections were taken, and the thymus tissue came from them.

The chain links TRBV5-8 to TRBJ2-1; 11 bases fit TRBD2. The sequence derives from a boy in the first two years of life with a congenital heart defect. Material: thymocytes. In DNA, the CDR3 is TGTGCCAGCAGCTTGTATCCTAGCGGGAGGTCCTACAATGAGCAGTTCTTC. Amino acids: CASSLYPSGRSYNEQFF.